The rows below give T cell receptor beta chains drawn from one sample of a study of early stage breast cancer tumors. The table came from immunoSEQ multiplex PCR; TCRdb's copy has only in-frame clones and leaves some out. Here the sample spans around 41,000 clones, around 72% being singletons. Sample: blood. Receptors were obtained from a person aged 45-60 years with breast cancer. The CDR3 runs from the conserved cysteine through the conserved F or W. D genes are given only for firm matches. A clone size is listed for some rows: how often the clone was seen (once, few, many), or a class if it is expanded.

TRBJ1-1 12 - TRBV9 - CASRGQNTEAFF TGTGCCAGCAGGGGACAGAACACTGAAGCTTTCTTT
TRBJ2-7 16 TRBD2 TRBV7-6 - CASSLVAAGVEYEQYF TGTGCCAGCAGCTTAGTCGCTGCGGGAGTGGAGTACGAGCAGTACTTC
TRBJ1-2 12 TRBD1 TRBV5-6 few CASSGDRYGYTF TGTGCCAGCAGCGGGGACAGGTATGGCTACACCTTC
TRBJ2-3 11 - TRBV20-1 - CSARTADTQYF TGCAGTGCTAGAACGGCAGATACGCAGTATTTT
TRBJ1-1 14 TRBD1 TRBV7-3 - CASSLYGDRGLAFF TGTGCCAGCAGCCTCTACGGGGACAGGGGGCTTGCTTTCTTT
TRBJ2-2 17 TRBD2 TRBV4-1 - CASSPSPLAGGTGELFF TGCGCCAGCAGCCCGTCCCCGTTAGCGGGGGGGACCGGGGAGCTGTTTTTT
TRBJ1-1 11 - TRBV6-5 - CEARGPTEAFF TGTGAGGCTAGAGGCCCCACTGAAGCTTTCTTT
TRBJ1-5 15 - TRBV19 - CASSIGQIGNQPQHF TGTGCCAGTAGTATAGGGCAGATTGGCAATCAGCCCCAGCATTTT
TRBJ2-7 14 - TRBV6-1 - CASKETGLTYEQYF TGTGCCAGCAAAGAAACAGGGTTGACCTACGAGCAGTACTTC
TRBJ1-2 13 - TRBV19 - CASSSGLSYGYTF TGTGCCAGTAGTTCTGGACTATCCTATGGCTACACCTTC
TRBJ1-4 16 TRBD1 TRBV5-4 - CASSNISGTGSEKLFF TGTGCCAGCAGTAATATTTCTGGGACAGGAAGTGAAAAACTGTTTTTT
TRBJ1-1 15 TRBD1 TRBV14 - CASSQSPTGTAEAFF TGTGCCAGCAGCCAAAGCCCGACAGGGACCGCTGAAGCTTTCTTT
TRBJ2-5 14 - TRBV7-8 - CASSLKRVQETQYF TGTGCCAGCAGCTTGAAGCGGGTCCAAGAGACCCAGTACTTC
TRBJ1-2 13 - TRBV9 - CASSVLSNYGYTF TGTGCCAGCAGCGTCTTGAGTAACTATGGCTACACCTTC
TRBJ2-3 12 - TRBV7-2 - CASSTRLDTQYF TGTGCCAGCAGCACCCGACTAGATACGCAGTATTTT
TRBJ1-6 15 TRBD1 TRBV6-5 few CAPYPGTVENSPLHF TGTGCCCCATACCCCGGGACAGTCGAAAATTCACCCCTCCACTTT
TRBJ1-2 15 - TRBV19 - CASSIVGGRSYGYTF TGTGCCAGTAGTATAGTAGGAGGACGCAGCTATGGCTACACCTTC
TRBJ2-1 20 - TRBV12-5 - CASGLVWGDRTASSYNEQFF TGTGCTAGTGGTTTGGTTTGGGGAGACCGGACCGCTAGCTCCTACAATGAGCAGTTCTTC
TRBJ1-2 17 - TRBV18 - CASSAQGLQGLDYGYTF TGTGCCAGCTCCGCCCAGGGGCTTCAGGGTCTTGACTATGGCTACACCTTC
TRBJ2-1 15 - TRBV29-1 - CSVSGGGSSYNEQFF TGCAGCGTTTCTGGGGGCGGGAGCTCCTACAATGAGCAGTTCTTC